The present TCR beta chain was sequenced within a study of identical twins. The CDR3 runs 14 residues. The V gene's germline CDR1 is DFQATT and CDR2 SNEGSKA (reference sequence). The V segment lost 1 base and the J segment 9 bases; nucleotides outside the gene matches: 8. TCRdb reprocessed the 5' RACE reads via MiXCR and lists one record per CDR3 protein. The sample yields 310,000 or so distinct CDR3 sequences, nearly 9.5% seen once. This clonotype was recorded at least ten times. This sample also appeared in a second study, on yellow fever vaccine responses in identical twins.

The chain recombines TRBV20-1 with TRBJ2-3, with 9 nucleotides matching TRBD2. The sample comprised CD8+ T cells sorted from blood. This receptor was taken from a woman in her late teens or twenties in good health. Here the CDR3 reads CSARVEAGGGTQYF. CDR3 coding DNA: TGCAGTGCTAGAGTAGAAGCGGGAGGTGGGACGCAGTATTTT.